This TCR beta chain appears in the sequencing data of a study of spatial heterogeneity in lung cancer. CDR1 is SGHTA, CDR2 FQGNSA, per germline. The germline V and J ends were trimmed by 5 bases and 4 bases, with 11 bases remaining between them. The CDR3 is made up of 14 amino acids. Study-level results: Ubiquitous expanded tumor TCRs surfaced in blood more at resection than they did at follow-up.

Documented time point: blood at routine non-recurrence follow-up after resection. Whole RNA, isolated from tumor, nontumor lung or frozen PBMC, was sequenced without prior sorting. TCRdb analysed the 5' RACE reads with MiXCR anew, one entry per CDR3 protein. The sample gives about 15,000 distinct CDR3 sequences, around 5.9% of which show up once; about a quarter is in the top ten. This clonotype was found a few times. Its antigen is currently unknown. The material was PBMCs, obtained at follow-up. The clonotype was recovered from a male donor with early-stage non-small cell lung cancer. V gene TRBV7-2 combines with J gene TRBJ2-2; D gene uncertain. CDR3 loop: CASSPPLTTGELFF. CDR3 in DNA: TGTGCCAGCAGCCCCCCCTTGACCACCGGGGAGCTGTTTTTT.